The 13 T cell receptor beta chains given below trace back to one sample, sequenced in a study of cytomegalovirus exposure and HLA in healthy donors. PCR employed 60 Vbeta and 13 Jbeta primers. Repertoires were generated with immunoSEQ multiplex PCR, while TCRdb's copy carries only in-frame clones and drops some. The sample contains over 130,000 clones, approximately 80% of which appear only once. The sample comprised PBMCs. The receptor source for this set is a woman aged 35 to 49 in good health and CMV-seropositive.

The table lists this clone with a count of one. V gene TRBV7-6 combines with J gene TRBJ1-1; D is undetermined. V lost 5 bases and J lost 4, with 11 bases in between. The CDR3 sequence is 13 residues long. From germline, CDR1 is SGHVS and CDR2 FNYEAQ. CDR3 DNA: TGTGCCAGCAGCCAAAGACGAGGCACTGAAGCTTTCTTT. It specifies CASSQRRGTEAFF.

The genes are TRBV4-1 and TRBJ2-6; 8 nucleotides agree with TRBD2. From germline, CDR1 is MGHRA and CDR2 YSYEKL. The length of the CDR3 is 20 residues. The V gene end was trimmed by 0 bases and the J gene end by 0 bases; junction bases not matched to a gene: 10. The CDR3 DNA reads TGCGCCAGCAGCCAAGATCGGATCGGGGGGGCGGTCTCTGGGGCCAACGTCCTGACTTTC. Protein: CASSQDRIGGAVSGANVLTF.

The rearrangement links TRBV28 to TRBJ1-5; D not certain. The CDR3 totals 14 residues. The germline V gene has CDR1 MDHEN and CDR2 SYDVKM. The germline V and J ends were trimmed by 2 bases and 3 bases, with 8 bases remaining between them. The CDR3 DNA sequence: TGTGCCAGCAGTTTAACTGGACTCAATCAGCCCCAGCATTTT. It encodes CASSLTGLNQPQHF.

This chain joins TRBV10-2 and TRBJ2-1; maybe TRBD1 (6 bases). V was clipped by 8 bases and J by 6 bases, with 14 bases between them. Germline V CDR1 and CDR2: WSHSY, SAAADI. The length of the CDR3 is 13 residues. This chain's CDR3 is CASCWTVLNEQFF. The CDR3 nucleotides read TGCGCCAGCTGTTGGACAGTTCTCAATGAGCAGTTCTTC.

The chain joins TRBV29-1 to TRBJ2-3, with TRBD2 matching 9 bases. CDR3 size: 15 residues. Germline V lookup: CDR1 SQVTM, CDR2 ANQGSEA. J gave up 0 bases and V 7 bases, and 8 bases lay outside the gene matches. This CDR3 is CSATGLAHSTDTQYF. The CDR3 DNA reads as TGCAGCGCCACCGGACTAGCGCATAGCACAGATACGCAGTATTTT.

The CDR3 is CASSLASGAGSYEQYF. In DNA form, the CDR3 reads TGCGCCAGCAGCTTGGCCTCAGGCGCAGGGTCCTACGAGCAGTACTTC. The rearrangement links TRBV5-1 to TRBJ2-7, with TRBD1 as a possible D gene (5 bases). The V gene's germline CDR1 is SGHRS and CDR2 YFSETQ. This CDR3 is 16 amino acids long. V lost 0 bases and J lost 1, with 14 bases in between.

This clone has just a few counts. V and J are TRBV28 and TRBJ2-1; a possible D gene is TRBD2 (6 bases). CDR1 and CDR2 (germline): MDHEN, SYDVKM. Trimming pared 4 bases from V and 4 bases from J, leaving 17 bases between. The CDR3 covers 16 residues. CDR3 sequence: CASSSLGASVYNEQFF. CDR3 DNA sequence: TGTGCCAGCAGTTCTCTTGGGGCTAGCGTATACAATGAGCAGTTCTTC.

The V gene is TRBV6-5, the J gene TRBJ1-2; 7 nucleotides align to TRBD1. Per germline, CDR1 MNHEY and CDR2 SVGAGI. This CDR3 spans 14 amino acids. The junction had 9 bases not matched to a gene; V was cut back by 3 bases and J by 8 bases. The CDR3 DNA reads TGTGCCAGCAGTTATTCCGGGACAGAGGGGGGCTACACCTTC. This translates into CASSYSGTEGGYTF.

The chain uses TRBV4-1 and TRBJ2-1; D remains ambiguous. V gave up 1 base and J gave up 6 bases, with 13 bases separating them. The germline V gene has CDR1 MGHRA and CDR2 YSYEKL. The CDR3 is 15 amino acids. Here the CDR3 DNA reads TGCGCCAGCAGCCAAGGAGCTTACTCCCTCAATGAGCAGTTCTTC. Its translation: CASSQGAYSLNEQFF.

This clone was observed once. The rearrangement links TRBV30 to TRBJ2-7; D is unclear. Germline CDR1 is GTSNPN and CDR2 is SVGIG (reference sequence). V lost 3 bases and J 3 bases, leaving 6 bases between the germline ends. This CDR3 region has 11 residues. In nucleotides, the CDR3 is TGTGCCTGGAGCCTCCTCTACGAGCAGTACTTC. Translation gives CAWSLLYEQYF.

The CDR3 here is CASSLDRGRGSTGELFF. CDR3 coding DNA: TGTGCCAGTAGTCTTGATAGGGGCAGGGGAAGTACCGGGGAGCTGTTTTTT. The chain has TRBV19 and TRBJ2-2; weak D call: TRBD1 (6 bases). The V gene's germline CDR1 is LNHDA and CDR2 SQIVND (reference sequence). The V gene lost 5 bases and the J gene lost 5 bases, with 21 bases spanning the gap. There are 17 residues in the CDR3.

The chain combines TRBV7-3 with TRBJ2-1; 10 bases match TRBD2. Trimming at V came to 5 bases and at J to 9 bases, leaving 1 base not matched to a gene. The CDR3 is made up of 12 amino acids. The germline CDR1 and CDR2 sequences are SGHTA and FQGTGA. The CDR3 here is CASSPSGGEQFF. As DNA, the CDR3 is TGTGCCAGCAGCCCTAGCGGGGGTGAGCAGTTCTTC.

This sequence joins TRBV27 and TRBJ2-3; TRBD2 might be the D (6 bases). CDR1 and CDR2 from the germline V gene are MNHEY and SMNVEV (reference sequence). V shed 5 bases and J shed 1 base, with 13 bases lying between them. This CDR3 has 15 amino acids. The CDR3 DNA reads TGTGCCAGCAGTCGGAGGGGATTGGGCACAGATACGCAGTATTTT. The encoded protein is CASSRRGLGTDTQYF.